This T cell receptor beta chain stems from a study of radiation and T cells in renal cell carcinoma. Generated by immunoSEQ multiplex PCR, the TCRdb table keeps only in-frame clones and is missing some. The table includes some 120,000 clones, approximately 78% detected once. Time point denoted: baseline pretreatment blood. Regarding treatment: 15 Gy SBRT to primary tumor, nephrectomy 4 weeks later. The source material was blood, sampled from a patient whose treatment included radiotherapy and nephrectomy. The TCR was taken from a woman aged 60-75 years with renal cell carcinoma.

For the CDR3, the DNA is TGTGCCAGGGTACAGGACAGGGGGCGAGGGCCCCTCCACTTT. It specifies CARVQDRGRGPLHF. The J gene is TRBJ1-6, the V gene TRBV2; 11 positions agree with TRBD1. This CDR3 contains 14 residues. Looked up from germline, CDR1 is SNHLY and CDR2 is FYNNEI. Trimming removed 9 bases from V and 13 bases from J; junction bases left unmatched: 11.